This is a list of T cell receptor beta chains from one sample in a study of CD8 T cells in ankylosing spondylitis. TCRdb called the 5' RACE reads again in MiXCR, with one record for every CDR3 protein. Counted here are 100,000 to 150,000 distinct CDR3 sequences, approximately 9.9% occurring once; the ten biggest clones make up approximately 3.5%. Sequencing used blood, either unsorted or a sorted T cell fraction (not recorded which). The receptors derive from a male donor with ankylosing spondylitis or in good health (not recorded which). Each CDR3 is given with its conserved first and last residue. A D gene is named only where the DNA matches it firmly. For some rows the clone size is stated as once, few or many, or as a class when expanded; others skip it.

CDR3nt	CDR3aa	len	v_gene	j_gene	abundance	d_gene
TGTGCTAGCAGCAGGGACAGGGAAAGGGAGACCCAGTACTTC	CASSRDRERETQYF	14	TRBV7-7	TRBJ2-5	many	TRBD1
TGCGCCAGCAGCCAAGCGCTTCTCGAGACCCAGTACTTC	CASSQALLETQYF	13	TRBV4-3	TRBJ2-5	few	NA
TGCGCCAGCAGCCAAGATTCGGCTAGCGGGAGTCGGGAGACCCAGTACTTC	CASSQDSASGSRETQYF	17	TRBV4-1	TRBJ2-5	NA	TRBD2
TGTGCCAGCAGCTTTTTCCATGGCATTACAGATACGCAGTATTTT	CASSFFHGITDTQYF	15	TRBV7-2	TRBJ2-3	NA	NA
TGTGCCAGCAGAGACAGCCCCTCCTACAATGAGCAGTTCTTC	CASRDSPSYNEQFF	14	TRBV6-2/TRBV6-3	TRBJ2-1	many	NA
TGCGCCAGCAGCTTGATCTCAGAAGTCTACAATGAGCAGTTCTTC	CASSLISEVYNEQFF	15	TRBV5-1	TRBJ2-1	many	NA
TGCAGTGCTAGAGATCTAGGGGCCTACGAGCAGTACTTC	CSARDLGAYEQYF	13	TRBV20-1	TRBJ2-7	many	NA
TGTGCCAGCAGCCCAAGACAGATTGCCTACAATGAGCAGTTCTTC	CASSPRQIAYNEQFF	15	TRBV7-8	TRBJ2-1	NA	NA
TGTGCCAGCAGCTTGAGCCCGTCGACGGTCGGGAAACTGTTTTTT	CASSLSPSTVGKLFF	15	TRBV7-8	TRBJ1-4	many	NA
TGTGCCAGCAGTGCCCCGGGACTAATGCAAGAGACCCAGTACTTC	CASSAPGLMQETQYF	15	TRBV12-3/TRBV12-4	TRBJ2-5	many	TRBD2
TGTGCCAGCAGCCACCGGACAGATACGCAGTATTTT	CASSHRTDTQYF	12	TRBV3-1	TRBJ2-3	many	NA
TGTGCCAGCCGCCGGACAGGGCCCACTCACAATGAGCAGTTCTTC	CASRRTGPTHNEQFF	15	TRBV2	TRBJ2-1	NA	TRBD1
TGTGCCAGCAGCTACGGGACTAGCGGGAGGGCCTCTACCAATGAGCAGTTCTTC	CASSYGTSGRASTNEQFF	18	TRBV12-3/TRBV12-4	TRBJ2-1	NA	TRBD2
TGCAGTGCTTATGACAGGGAGAATGGAAACACCATATATTTT	CSAYDRENGNTIYF	14	TRBV20-1	TRBJ1-3	many	TRBD1
TGCGCCAGCAGCTTGGAGGCGGCTAGCACAGATACGCAGTATTTT	CASSLEAASTDTQYF	15	TRBV5-1	TRBJ2-3	NA	NA
TGCGCCAGCAGCTTGGATGGGGGGGCCGAGCAGTACTTC	CASSLDGGAEQYF	13	TRBV5-1	TRBJ2-7	NA	NA
TGTGCCAGCAGTCCCCCGGGACTAGCGGGAGTCTACGAGCAGTACTTC	CASSPPGLAGVYEQYF	16	TRBV7-2	TRBJ2-7	few	TRBD2
TGTGCCACCAGCCTTAGTTCGGGACTAGCGGCAGCTTCCTACGAGCAGTACTTC	CATSLSSGLAAASYEQYF	18	TRBV15	TRBJ2-7	many	TRBD2
TGTGCCAGCAGTTTTGGGGCAGGGATTTCAGGCTACACCTTC	CASSFGAGISGYTF	14	TRBV12-3/TRBV12-4	TRBJ1-2	NA	NA
TGTGCCAGCAGTGATTTACTAGCGGGAGAGCAGTTCTTC	CASSDLLAGEQFF	13	TRBV2	TRBJ2-1	few	TRBD2
TGCGCCAGCAGCTTGGGTAGAGAGAATGAGCAGTTCTTC	CASSLGRENEQFF	13	TRBV5-1	TRBJ2-1	few	NA
TGTGCCAGCAGGGGACTAGGGACTAAAAACATTCAGTACTTC	CASRGLGTKNIQYF	14	TRBV28	TRBJ2-4	many	TRBD2
TGTGCCAGCCTCCAAGGGCCAAGGCAGTATTTT	CASLQGPRQYF	11	TRBV6-5	TRBJ2-3	many	NA
TGTGCCAGCAGTCCGAATCCGATCCGGGACAGGGTCGAAAGTGAAGAGTTCTTC	CASSPNPIRDRVESEEFF	18	TRBV14	TRBJ2-1	few	TRBD1
TGTGCCAGCGGGTCTAGAGGAGAGCAGTACTTC	CASGSRGEQYF	11	TRBV2	TRBJ2-7	NA	NA
TGTGCCAGCAGCTTAGCGCCCAGGAACACTGAAGCTTTCTTT	CASSLAPRNTEAFF	14	TRBV7-9	TRBJ1-1	NA	NA
TGTGCCAGTAGAGTGGGGGTTCGTAATGAAAAACTGTTTTTT	CASRVGVRNEKLFF	14	TRBV19	TRBJ1-4	few	NA
TGCAGTGCTCCTTTCCCAGGGACTAGCGGGAGGGTGCAGTACTTC	CSAPFPGTSGRVQYF	15	TRBV20-1	TRBJ2-7	NA	TRBD2
TGCAGTGCCCGGACACAGAATAATCAGCCCCAGCATTTT	CSARTQNNQPQHF	13	TRBV20-1	TRBJ1-5	many	NA
TGCGCCAGCAGCCAAGAGGACCGAACGCAGTTCTTC	CASSQEDRTQFF	12	TRBV4-3	TRBJ2-1	many	NA
TGCGCCAGCAGCCAACTAGGGCGGGACATTCAGTACTTC	CASSQLGRDIQYF	13	TRBV4-3	TRBJ2-4	NA	NA
TGTGCCAGCAGCCCGGAGTGGTATACGCAGTATTTT	CASSPEWYTQYF	12	TRBV11-2	TRBJ2-3	NA	NA
TGCAGCGTTGGTCCTACTGGCTACACCTTC	CSVGPTGYTF	10	TRBV29-1	TRBJ1-2	many	NA
TGCGCCAGCACCTTGACAGGGGCCGGGGAGCTGTTTTTT	CASTLTGAGELFF	13	TRBV5-1	TRBJ2-2	many	TRBD1